A single sample is the source of the 29 T cell receptor beta chains below, sequenced in a study of cytomegalovirus exposure and HLA in healthy donors. Researchers ran the PCR with 60 Vbeta and 13 Jbeta primers. Using immunoSEQ multiplex PCR, the repertoire was profiled, and TCRdb retains in-frame clones only, with some absent. The sample has around 170,000 clones; 82% are singletons. The sequencing input was PBMCs. Receptor source: a woman aged 18 to 35 in good health and CMV-seronegative.

With respect to this clone: The sample contains more than one DNA sequence encoding this CDR3. The J gene is TRBJ1-1, the V gene TRBV29-1; D not certain. The length of the CDR3 is 13 residues. Germline CDR1 reads SQVTM; CDR2 reads ANQGSEA. Between the trimmed V and J ends, which lost 1 base and 1 base, there was a span of 7 bases. CDR3 coding DNA: TGCAGCGTTGAAGTTAGACAGAACACTGAAGCTTTCTTT. The encoded protein is CSVEVRQNTEAFF.

The V call is TRBV7-2, the J call TRBJ2-5; the match to TRBD2 covers 8 bases. CDR1 is SGHTA, CDR2 FQGNSA, per germline. This CDR3 is built from 12 residues. V shed 8 bases, J shed 6 bases, and the junction held 5 bases outside the gene matches. The CDR3 DNA follows: TGTGCCAGCCAGCGGGAGTGGAAGACCCAGTACTTC. It yields the protein CASQREWKTQYF.

V usage is TRBV30 and J usage is TRBJ1-2; 10 nucleotides match TRBD1. CDR1 and CDR2 from the germline V gene are GTSNPN and SVGIG (reference sequence). V lost 8 bases and J lost 8; bases outside the gene matches: 23. The CDR3 loop spans 17 amino acids. The DNA for the CDR3 is TGTGCCCAACCACTCCCGGGACAGGGGACCAACGTCGTAGGCTACACCTTC. Translation gives CAQPLPGQGTNVVGYTF. The full variable domain, with the rest looked up from reference TRBV30 and TRBJ1-2, is SQTIHQWPATLVQPVGSPLSLECTVEGTSNPNLYWYRQAAGRGLQLLFYSVGIGQISSEVPQNLSASRPQDRQFILSSKKLLLSDSGFYLCAQPLPGQGTNVVGYTFGSGTRLTVV.

DNA of the CDR3: TGTGCCAGCAGCGGACAGGGGGCGATTCACGAGCAGTACTTC. It is translated as CASSGQGAIHEQYF. The chain employs TRBV5-6 and TRBJ2-7, with 11 positions matching TRBD1. This CDR3 has 14 amino acids. Germline V gene data show CDR1 as SGHDT and CDR2 as YYEEEE. J was trimmed by 5 bases and V by 4 bases; bases with no gene match: 5.

A few counts support this clone. The chain employs TRBV13 and TRBJ2-7; 7 bases align to TRBD1. The V and J ends lost 5 bases and 0 bases, in that order; junction bases with no gene match: 4. Germline CDR1 reads PRHDT; CDR2 reads FYEKMQ (reference sequence). The length of the CDR3 is 14 residues. This CDR3 reads CASSLGTASYEQYF. The CDR3 nucleotides read TGTGCCAGCAGCCTCGGGACAGCCTCCTACGAGCAGTACTTC.

This clone occurred a few times. The rearrangement joins TRBV29-1 to TRBJ2-3; the D gene is possibly TRBD1 (5 bases). V was cut by 2 bases and J by 2 bases, with 20 bases left in between. The CDR3 runs 17 residues. Per germline, CDR1 SQVTM and CDR2 ANQGSEA. This chain's CDR3 is CSVESLKGLHSTDTQYF. For the CDR3, the DNA is TGCAGCGTTGAATCTCTAAAGGGGCTTCATTCCACAGATACGCAGTATTTT.

The chain employs TRBV21-1 and TRBJ1-2. TRBV21-1 corresponds to a pseudogene. This CDR3 has 14 residues. The CDR3 DNA sequence: TGTGCCAGCAGCACGAGGGTCCGGCCCTATGGCTACACCTTC. Translation: CASSTRVRPYGYTF.

This clone appeared once. V usage is TRBV5-6 and J usage is TRBJ1-2, with D perhaps TRBD1 (5 bases). The germline CDR1 and CDR2 sequences are SGHDT and YYEEEE. Trimming shortened V by 2 bases and J by 4 bases, and 18 bases separated the two germline ends. The CDR3 extends over 16 amino acids. In DNA form, the CDR3 reads TGTGCCAGCAGCTTAAAAAGGGGCGAACGTATCTATGGCTACACCTTC. Residues: CASSLKRGERIYGYTF. The whole variable domain, filled in from reference TRBV5-6 and TRBJ1-2, reads DAGVTQSPTHLIKTRGQQVTLRCSPKSGHDTVSWYQQALGQGPQFIFQYYEEEERQRGNFPDRFSGHQFPNYSSELNVNALLLGDSALYLCASSLKRGERIYGYTFGSGTRLTVV.

For the CDR3, the DNA is TGTGCCTGGATAGCGGGTTCCTACAATGAGCAGTTCTTC. Residues: CAWIAGSYNEQFF. The chain links TRBV30 to TRBJ2-1; 7 bases agree with TRBD2. Germline V CDR1 and CDR2: GTSNPN, SVGIG (reference sequence). Trimming cost V 4 bases and J 1 base; bases outside gene matches: 1. This CDR3 region has 13 residues.

V and J are TRBV27 and TRBJ2-3; TRBD2 aligns across 7 bases. The V segment lost 3 bases and the J segment 2 bases; nucleotides outside the gene matches: 8. Germline V lookup: CDR1 MNHEY, CDR2 SMNVEV (reference sequence). CDR3 length equals 16 residues. CDR3 residues: CASSLRRAGTTDTQYF. The CDR3 DNA reads TGTGCCAGCAGTTTGCGGCGAGCGGGGACCACAGATACGCAGTATTTT.

The J gene is TRBJ1-6, the V gene TRBV5-1, with a tentative D call TRBD1 (5 bases). The CDR3 totals 16 residues. Germline values: CDR1 SGHRS, CDR2 YFSETQ. Trimming cost V 0 bases and J 14 bases, with 21 bases left between them. CDR3 protein: CASSLAWTGGNSALHF. CDR3 DNA: TGCGCCAGCAGCTTGGCCTGGACGGGGGGGAATTCGGCCCTCCACTTT.

The chain links TRBV5-4 to TRBJ1-6; D might be TRBD1 (5 bases). V was trimmed by 1 base and J by 3 bases, leaving 17 bases between them. This CDR3 is built from 18 residues. CDR1 is SGHNT, CDR2 YYREEE, per germline (reference sequence). DNA of the CDR3: TGTGCCAGCAGCTTGTCTCCTACGGGGGACCTCTATAATTCACCCCTCCACTTT. Its protein product is CASSLSPTGDLYNSPLHF.

The chain has TRBV5-1 and TRBJ2-1, with 8 bases fitting TRBD1. J gave up 8 bases and V 0 bases, and 4 bases lay outside the gene matches. Germline loops: CDR1 SGHRS, CDR2 YFSETQ. The CDR3 spans 14 residues. CDR3 amino acids: CASSLESRGHEQFF. For the CDR3, the DNA is TGCGCCAGCAGCTTGGAATCCAGGGGGCATGAGCAGTTCTTC.

The chain is built from TRBV6-1 and TRBJ2-7; tentative D call: TRBD1 (5 bases). Germline CDR1 is MNHNS and CDR2 is SASEGT. The V end was cut by 6 bases, the J end by 0 bases, with 24 bases between. The CDR3 has 18 amino acids. Here the CDR3 DNA reads TGTGCCAGCAGGGAATGGGCCCTGTGGCAGGGTCTCTCCTACGAGCAGTACTTC. Encoded protein: CASREWALWQGLSYEQYF.

The J gene is TRBJ2-5, the V gene TRBV5-6, with D possibly matching TRBD1 (5 bases). The V gene lost 4 bases and the J gene lost 1 base, with 11 bases spanning the gap. Looked up from germline, CDR1 is SGHDT and CDR2 is YYEEEE. The CDR3 is made up of 14 amino acids. CDR3 sequence: CASSNPGFQETQYF. CDR3 nucleotides: TGTGCCAGCAGCAATCCAGGGTTCCAAGAGACCCAGTACTTC.

The rearrangement uses TRBV5-6 and TRBJ2-1, with D possibly TRBD1 on 5 matching bases. The V gene lost 0 bases and the J gene lost 2 bases, with 9 bases spanning the gap. Germline lookup yields CDR1 SGHDT and CDR2 YYEEEE. The CDR3 has 15 amino acids. Here the CDR3 reads CASSLGGAAYNEQFF. CDR3 nucleotide sequence: TGTGCCAGCAGCTTGGGTGGGGCCGCCTACAATGAGCAGTTCTTC.

The genes are TRBV27 and TRBJ2-1; 7 bases are a match to TRBD2. This CDR3 comprises 11 residues. The germline V gene encodes CDR1 MNHEY and CDR2 SMNVEV (reference sequence). Unmatched junction bases numbered 4, after V lost 3 bases and J lost 14 bases. CDR3 sequence: CASSFPGGKFF. In DNA, the CDR3 is TGTGCCAGCAGTTTCCCGGGGGGAAAGTTCTTC.

This rearrangement joins TRBV30 to TRBJ1-4; 10 nucleotides line up with TRBD1. The CDR3 is 15 residues long. The V gene's germline CDR1 is GTSNPN and CDR2 SVGIG (reference sequence). Trimming took 5 bases from V and 7 from J; bases not matched to a gene: 10. CDR3 amino acids: CAWSPRTGGSEKLFF. The CDR3 coding sequence is TGTGCCTGGTCCCCTCGGACAGGGGGTTCTGAAAAACTGTTTTTT.

About this clone: Different DNA sequences within this sample yield the same CDR3. The V and J genes are TRBV18 and TRBJ2-5, with D maybe TRBD1 (6 bases). Germline loops: CDR1 KGHSH, CDR2 LQKENI. The CDR3 contains 13 residues. The V gene lost 2 bases and the J gene lost 4 bases, with 8 bases spanning the gap. As DNA, the CDR3 is TGTGCCAGCTCACCAACAGGGAGAGAGACCCAGTACTTC. This sequence encodes CASSPTGRETQYF.

This clone was picked up one time. Other DNA sequences in the same sample also yield this CDR3. The chain employs TRBV7-9 and TRBJ2-3; the D is unclear. Germline V lookup: CDR1 SEHNR, CDR2 FQNEAQ (reference sequence). The CDR3 loop spans 14 amino acids. Between the trimmed V and J ends, which lost 1 base and 0 bases, there was a span of 5 bases. The CDR3 DNA is TGTGCCAGCAGCTTAGTAGTGAGCACAGATACGCAGTATTTT. It encodes CASSLVVSTDTQYF.

The chain combines TRBV7-9 with TRBJ2-2; TRBD1 matches 12 bases. Germline CDR1 SEHNR, CDR2 FQNEAQ (reference sequence). V gave up 4 bases and J gave up 6 bases; unmatched junction bases: 9. The CDR3 is 17 residues long. CDR3 region: CASSSPGQGALSGELFF. The CDR3, as DNA: TGTGCCAGCAGCTCCCCGGGACAGGGGGCGTTATCCGGGGAGCTGTTTTTT.

The rearrangement links TRBV6-5 to TRBJ1-1, with D maybe TRBD1 (5 bases). V lost 0 bases and J 3 bases, leaving 8 bases between the germline ends. The CDR3 has 14 amino acids. In germline, CDR1 is MNHEY, CDR2 SVGAGI. The CDR3 here is CASSYSAGHTEAFF. In DNA, the CDR3 is TGTGCCAGCAGTTACTCGGCAGGGCACACTGAAGCTTTCTTT.

The V call is TRBV2, the J call TRBJ2-1, with TRBD2 matching 11 bases. Unmatched junction bases numbered 6, after V lost 2 bases and J lost 9 bases. Germline V lookup: CDR1 SNHLY, CDR2 FYNNEI. CDR3 length: 15 residues. The CDR3 DNA is TGTGCCAGCAGTGAAATCCCCCTAGCGGGAGGTGAGCAGTTCTTC. Translated, it gives CASSEIPLAGGEQFF. Variable domain in full (rest from reference TRBV2 and TRBJ2-1): EPEVTQTPSHQVTQMGQEVILRCVPISNHLYFYWYRQILGQKVEFLVSFYNNEISEKSEIFDDQFSVERPDGSNFTLKIRSTKLEDSAMYFCASSEIPLAGGEQFFGPGTRLTVL.

J is TRBJ2-5 and V is TRBV18; D remains unclear. The CDR3 contains 16 residues. Per germline, CDR1 KGHSH and CDR2 LQKENI. The V and J ends lost 2 bases and 2 bases respectively, with 15 bases between them. CDR3 region: CASSPNTAFVQETQYF. As DNA, the CDR3 is TGTGCCAGCTCACCAAATACAGCCTTCGTTCAAGAGACCCAGTACTTC.

The J gene is TRBJ1-1, the V gene TRBV16; maybe TRBD1 (5 bases). This CDR3 spans 15 amino acids. Germline V CDR1 and CDR2: KGHSY, FQNENV. V was shortened by 1 base and J by 4 bases, with 13 bases between the two germline ends. The chain's CDR3 is CASSQLVGGSTEAFF. The CDR3 DNA reads TGTGCCAGCAGCCAATTAGTGGGGGGAAGCACTGAAGCTTTCTTT.

The chain employs TRBV7-9 and TRBJ2-2, with TRBD2 as a possible D gene (5 bases). Looked up from germline, CDR1 is SEHNR and CDR2 is FQNEAQ (reference sequence). The V end was cut by 2 bases, the J end by 1 base, with 14 bases between. CDR3 length: 17 residues. In DNA form, the CDR3 reads TGTGCCAGCAGCTTACCCCGCGCAGGAGGGAACACCGGGGAGCTGTTTTTT. It specifies CASSLPRAGGNTGELFF.

The chain is built from TRBV18 and TRBJ1-1; D call uncertain. There are 13 residues in the CDR3. Germline V gene data show CDR1 as KGHSH and CDR2 as LQKENI. Trimming pared 5 bases from V and 3 bases from J, leaving 10 bases between. Here the CDR3 DNA reads TGTGCCAGCTCATCTGCGGGAGACACTGAAGCTTTCTTT. Protein: CASSSAGDTEAFF.

Only one count was recorded for this clone. This chain links TRBV7-9 with TRBJ2-3, with TRBD1 matching over 7 bases. Germline CDR1 reads SEHNR; CDR2 reads FQNEAQ (reference sequence). J was trimmed by 4 bases and V by 5 bases; bases with no gene match: 9. This CDR3 spans 15 amino acids. CDR3 sequence (DNA): TGTGCCAGCAGCGCCTTCCCCCAGGGGGCAGATACGCAGTATTTT. Translated: CASSAFPQGADTQYF.

This clone appeared once. At one boundary the junction diverges from the germline segment, which might be a read error. This chain joins TRBV28 and TRBJ2-7; 10 nucleotides agree with TRBD1. Germline CDR1 MDHEN, CDR2 SYDVKM. The CDR3 runs 14 residues. The CDR3 coding sequence is TGTGCCAGCAGATTACGGGACAGGGGAAGCGAGTTGGACTTC. As protein: CASRLRDRGSELDF.